These 4 T cell receptor beta chains were all obtained from the same sample, sequenced in a study of T cells in women clearing cervical HPV infection. Profiling relied on immunoSEQ multiplex PCR, and the TCRdb table lists in-frame clones only, not all of them. The table lists tens of thousands of clones. Sequences were obtained from blood buffy coat. The receptors derive from a woman aged 18 to 75 with a cervical HPV16 infection that either progressed to CIN3+ or cleared (not recorded which).

Note on this clone: The DNA ends 3 residues before the CDR3 does, and the rest of the CDR3 is filled in from the germline J gene. The chain links TRBV7-9 to TRBJ1-4, with 7 positions matching TRBD1. J gave up 10 bases and V 7 bases, and 15 bases lay outside the gene matches. The germline V gene encodes CDR1 SEHNR and CDR2 FQNEAQ (reference sequence). The CDR3 is 15 amino acids. Here the CDR3 reads CASTPLGDRDGKLFF. The sequenced part of the CDR3 DNA is TGTGCCAGCACCCCTCTGGGAGACAGGGACGGAAAA.

Of note for this clone: With the read ending 3 residues before the CDR3 end, the germline J gene is used to fill in that end. V usage is TRBV2 and J usage is TRBJ2-2; TRBD2 is a possible D gene (7 bases). Germline assignment: CDR1 SNHLY and CDR2 FYNNEI. The CDR3 totals 13 residues. V lost 6 bases to trimming and J lost 5 bases, with 10 bases between them. The sequenced part of the CDR3 DNA is TGTGCCAGCAGGGAGGGGGGGACCGGGGAG. Its protein product is CASREGGTGE. The CDR3 in its entirety is CASREGGTGELFF.

Concerning this clone: The read halts 3 residues ahead of the CDR3 end, with the missing end drawn from the germline J gene. The chain is built from TRBV7-3 and TRBJ1-2; possibly TRBD1 for D (5 bases). Germline V gives CDR1 SGHTA, CDR2 FQGTGA. The CDR3 is 15 amino acids. The part of the CDR3 DNA that was read is TGTGCCAGCAGCTTAGGAGCGGGACTCCCAGATACC. Residues: CASSLGAGLPDT. The complete CDR3 sequence is CASSLGAGLPDTYTF.

Concerning this clone itself: The CDR3 is cut off 3 residues early in the read; its end comes from the germline J gene. The chain has TRBV12-3 or TRBV12-4 and TRBJ1-2; D not certain. With 3 bases removed from V and 7 bases from J, the gap between germline ends came to 9 bases. This CDR3 region has 12 residues. Partial CDR3 DNA: TGTGCCAGCAGTTTGTCGGGTGGTGGC. The encoded protein is CASSLSGGG. The full CDR3 reads CASSLSGGGYTF.